The 3 T cell receptor beta chains presented below share a single source sample, sequenced in a study of T cells in localized non-small cell lung cancer. Sequencing used immunoSEQ multiplex PCR; TCRdb keeps in-frame clones, though not all of them. The sample records over 25,000 clones, about four fifths being singletons. This sample comprised peripheral blood, obtained before any cancer treatment. Receptors originate from a male donor at least 60 years old with stage III squamous cell lung carcinoma.

This clone showed up just once. V gene TRBV28 combines with J gene TRBJ2-7; no definite D call. The V end lost 6 bases, the J end lost 4 bases, and 16 bases lay between the germline ends. Germline CDR1 MDHEN, CDR2 SYDVKM. The CDR3 runs 14 residues. CDR3 sequence: CASRAGPTLYEQYF. The CDR3, as DNA: TGTGCCAGCAGAGCAGGACCTACCCTTTACGAGCAGTACTTC. Looking up the rest from reference TRBV28 and TRBJ2-7 gives the full variable domain: DVKVTQSSRYLVKRTGEKVFLECVQDMDHENMFWYRQDPGLGLRLIYFSYDVKMKEKGDIPEGYSVSREKKERFSLILESASTNQTSMYLCASRAGPTLYEQYFGPGTRLTVT.

The chain uses TRBV7-2 and TRBJ1-2; D gene uncertain. This CDR3 has 14 residues. Trimming shortened V by 3 bases and J by 0 bases, and 8 bases separated the two germline ends. CDR1 is SGHTA and CDR2 is FQGNSA in the germline V gene. The CDR3, as DNA: TGTGCCAGCAGCTTCACGAACGCTAACTATGGCTACACCTTC. Translating gives CASSFTNANYGYTF. Filled out from reference TRBV7-2 and TRBJ1-2, the complete variable domain reads GAGVSQSPSNKVTEKGKDVELRCDPISGHTALYWYRQSLGQGLEFLIYFQGNSAPDKSGLPSDRFSAERTGGSVSTLTIQRTQQEDSAVYLCASSFTNANYGYTFGSGTRLTVV.

The chain employs TRBV5-4 and TRBJ2-7; 9 bases are a match to TRBD1. The germline CDR1 and CDR2 sequences are SGHNT and YYREEE (reference sequence). The CDR3 sequence is 16 residues long. The ends lost 1 base at V and 2 bases at J; junction bases unmatched: 7. The CDR3 loop reads CASSLNPGQGPYEQYF. The CDR3 DNA sequence: TGTGCCAGCAGCTTGAATCCGGGACAGGGCCCCTACGAGCAGTACTTC.